The next 28 T cell receptor beta chains were all read from a single sample in a study of T cell changes during pregnancy in multiple sclerosis (dated by TCRdb to between 2019 and 2020). The protocol used for the library was the immunoSEQ multiplex PCR assay. The immuneACCESS repertoire file appears here via TCRdb, limited to in-frame rearrangements. These files lack a portion of the clones; in checked studies, under half of the deficit traces to unresolved V genes, and the cause of the others is not known. This sample lists about 60,000 clones; around 93% were detected once. Of the sample, under 2% falls within the top ten clones. The specimen comprised peripheral blood, sampled after pregnancy. These receptors all stem from a female donor with multiple sclerosis, enrolled in a pregnancy study.

The chain has TRBV5-1 and TRBJ2-1, with TRBD2 matching 7 bases. Germline V gives CDR1 SGHRS, CDR2 YFSETQ. Germline trimming cut 0 bases from V and 4 bases from J; bases unmatched to any gene: 1. The CDR3 consists of 14 residues. Here the CDR3 reads CASSLELAYNEQFF. DNA for the CDR3: TGCGCCAGCAGCTTGGAACTAGCGTACAATGAGCAGTTCTTC.

The V call is TRBV6-5, the J call TRBJ1-2, with TRBD1 matching over 8 bases. CDR1 is MNHEY, CDR2 SVGAGI, per germline. The CDR3 length is 14 residues. Trimming removed 0 bases from V and 7 bases from J; junction bases left unmatched: 4. The CDR3 protein is CASSYSRQGAGYTF. The CDR3 region has the DNA TGTGCCAGCAGTTACTCGCGGCAGGGGGCTGGCTACACCTTC.

The chain carries TRBV5-4 and TRBJ2-7; maybe TRBD1 (5 bases). CDR3 length equals 12 residues. Trimming left V 0 bases short and J 4 bases short, with 5 bases between. Germline CDR1 and CDR2: SGHNT and YYREEE (reference sequence). CDR3 sequence: CASSLDRYEQYF. CDR3 nucleotide sequence: TGTGCCAGCAGCTTGGACAGGTACGAGCAGTACTTC.

This clone showed up just once. The chain links TRBV4-3 to TRBJ2-1; the D gene is possibly TRBD2 (6 bases). The CDR3 is made up of 16 amino acids. The V end lost 0 bases, the J end lost 4 bases, and 13 bases lay between the germline ends. CDR1 and CDR2 (germline): LGHNA, YSLEER. Here the CDR3 DNA reads TGCGCCAGCAGCCAAGAAGAAGGGAGCGGGTACAATGAGCAGTTCTTC. Translating gives CASSQEEGSGYNEQFF.

V and J are TRBV7-9 and TRBJ2-7; D ambiguous. The CDR3 runs 14 residues. The germline gives CDR1 SEHNR, CDR2 FQNEAQ (reference sequence). Trimming stripped 5 bases from V and 2 bases from J, with 13 bases between. The CDR3 loop reads CASSHRHRTYEQYF. CDR3 sequence (DNA): TGTGCCAGCAGCCACAGACACCGTACCTACGAGCAGTACTTC.

This clone was picked up one time. V and J are TRBV19 and TRBJ1-1; D unclear. CDR1 LNHDA and CDR2 SQIVND come from the germline V gene (reference sequence). This CDR3 contains 15 residues. V was trimmed by 7 bases and J by 1 base, leaving 16 bases between them. The CDR3 protein is CASIGVREGNTEAFF. In nucleotides, the CDR3 is TGTGCCAGTATAGGCGTAAGGGAGGGGAACACTGAAGCTTTCTTT.

The chain uses TRBV28 and TRBJ2-1; weak D call: TRBD2 (6 bases). The V and J ends lost 10 bases and 5 bases respectively, with 21 bases between them. CDR1 is MDHEN, CDR2 SYDVKM, per germline. This CDR3 spans 15 amino acids. The CDR3 DNA is TGTGCCACAATCTCGCCGGAGGGGAGTAACAATGAGCAGTTCTTC. This codes for CATISPEGSNNEQFF.

The chain recombines TRBV19 with TRBJ1-5, with 7 bases lining up with TRBD1. Germline-derived CDR1 and CDR2 are LNHDA and SQIVND (reference sequence). J lost 4 bases, V lost 2 bases, and 11 bases had no gene match. The CDR3 spans 17 residues. Written as DNA, the CDR3 is TGTGCCAGTAGTATACGACTCCAGACAGGGTCAAATCAGCCCCAGCATTTT. It codes for CASSIRLQTGSNQPQHF.

V is TRBV27 and J is TRBJ2-7, with TRBD1 as a possible D gene (5 bases). The CDR3 loop spans 14 amino acids. Germline CDR1 reads MNHEY; CDR2 reads SMNVEV (reference sequence). Between the trimmed V and J ends, which lost 0 bases and 0 bases, there was a span of 6 bases. CDR3 sequence: CASSLSGDSYEQYF. DNA for the CDR3: TGTGCCAGCAGTTTATCAGGGGACTCCTACGAGCAGTACTTC.

This chain links TRBV27 with TRBJ1-1; D gene unclear. Trimming stripped 6 bases from V and 4 bases from J, with 9 bases between. This CDR3 contains 12 residues. Germline CDR1 and CDR2: MNHEY and SMNVEV (reference sequence). CDR3 sequence reads: CASSSAGTEAFF. In nucleotides, the CDR3 is TGTGCCAGCAGCTCTGCCGGCACTGAAGCTTTCTTT.

The CDR3: CASRTSTDTQYF. Here the CDR3 DNA reads TGTGCCAGCAGGACTAGCACAGATACGCAGTATTTT. The chain joins TRBV2 to TRBJ2-3, with D unresolved. V lost 6 bases and J lost 0, with 4 bases in between. Germline loops: CDR1 SNHLY, CDR2 FYNNEI. CDR3 length equals 12 residues.

The CDR3 bases are TGTGCCAGCAGTTCCGTTTTTGTGACGGGACTAGCTACAGATACGCAGTATTTT. It encodes CASSSVFVTGLATDTQYF. The V gene is TRBV27, the J gene TRBJ2-3; 9 nucleotides align to TRBD2. Germline CDR1 and CDR2: MNHEY and SMNVEV (reference sequence). There are 18 residues in the CDR3. Trimming at V came to 4 bases and at J to 3 bases, leaving 14 bases not matched to a gene.

The V call is TRBV15, the J call TRBJ2-3; TRBD2 matches at 16 bases. Germline trimming cut 4 bases from V and 0 bases from J; bases unmatched to any gene: 4. The germline CDR1 and CDR2 sequences are LNHNV and YYDKDF (reference sequence). CDR3 length: 18 residues. CDR3 coding DNA: TGTGCCACCAGCACGGGACTAGCGGGAGGGCCTAGCACAGATACGCAGTATTTT. Translation: CATSTGLAGGPSTDTQYF. The full variable domain, its missing parts supplied by reference TRBV15 and TRBJ2-3, is DAMVIQNPRYQVTQFGKPVTLSCSQTLNHNVMYWYQQKSSQAPKLLFHYYDKDFNNEADTPDNFQSRRPNTSFCFLDIRSPGLGDTAMYLCATSTGLAGGPSTDTQYFGPGTRLTVL.

The table lists this clone with a count of one. The V and J genes are TRBV27 and TRBJ1-5; D gene uncertain. This CDR3 is 14 amino acids long. Germline values: CDR1 MNHEY, CDR2 SMNVEV (reference sequence). Trimming took 0 bases from V and 9 from J, leaving 12 bases between them. CDR3 residues: CASSLSGPGRPQHF. The CDR3 DNA is TGTGCCAGCAGTTTATCGGGCCCTGGAAGGCCCCAGCATTTT.

The chain recombines TRBV4-2 with TRBJ2-6, with D possibly matching TRBD1 (6 bases). Trimming took 6 bases from V and 1 from J, leaving 10 bases between them. There are 15 residues in the CDR3. Germline V gene data show CDR1 as LGHNA and CDR2 as YNFKEQ. In DNA form, the CDR3 reads TGTGCCAGCAGTTACCAGGGGTCTGGGGCCAACGTCCTGACTTTC. Protein product: CASSYQGSGANVLTF.

The chain joins TRBV7-2 to TRBJ1-5; tentatively, D is TRBD1 (5 bases). Germline assignment: CDR1 SGHTA and CDR2 FQGNSA. This CDR3 comprises 15 residues. Trimming shortened V by 5 bases and J by 1 base, and 12 bases separated the two germline ends. CDR3 sequence reads: CASSPQGLSNQPQHF. The CDR3 coding sequence is TGTGCCAGCAGCCCGCAGGGTTTGAGCAATCAGCCCCAGCATTTT.

CDR3 loop: CASSQAGTGGQETQYF. In nucleotides, the CDR3 is TGTGCCAGCAGCCAAGCGGGGACAGGGGGACAAGAGACCCAGTACTTC. This sequence joins TRBV7-9 and TRBJ2-5, with 11 bases fitting TRBD1. This CDR3 comprises 16 residues. Losses at the gene ends were 5 bases for V and 2 bases for J; bases not matched to a gene: 7. CDR1 SEHNR and CDR2 FQNEAQ come from the germline V gene (reference sequence).

The rearrangement joins TRBV19 to TRBJ2-3; 10 nucleotides agree with TRBD2. The CDR3 sequence is 15 residues long. The J segment lost 0 bases and the V segment lost 7 bases, leaving 4 bases of the junction unmatched. Germline CDR1 and CDR2: LNHDA and SQIVND (reference sequence). In DNA form, the CDR3 reads TGTGCCAGTAACACAGCGGGAGGGAGCACAGATACGCAGTATTTT. Amino acids: CASNTAGGSTDTQYF.

This chain links TRBV7-3 with TRBJ2-7, with TRBD1 matching over 9 bases. The CDR3 loop spans 13 amino acids. Germline lookup yields CDR1 SGHTA and CDR2 FQGTGA. Trimming cost V 5 bases and J 6 bases; bases outside gene matches: 5. CDR3 bases: TGTGCCAGCAGCGGGGACAGGGAGGGCGAGCAGTACTTC. Protein: CASSGDREGEQYF. The whole variable domain, remainder taken from reference TRBV7-3 and TRBJ2-7, is GAGVSQTPSNKVTEKGKYVELRCDPISGHTALYWYRQSLGQGPEFLIYFQGTGAADDSGLPNDRFFAVRPEGSVSTLKIQRTERGDSAVYLCASSGDREGEQYFGPGTRLTVT.

The chain joins TRBV5-1 to TRBJ2-3; D perhaps matches TRBD2 (5 bases). V was pared by 2 bases and J by 6 bases, with 10 bases between. This CDR3 region has 13 residues. Germline-derived CDR1 and CDR2 are SGHRS and YFSETQ. The CDR3 sequence: CASSLGSEDTQYF. The DNA of the CDR3 is TGCGCCAGCAGCTTAGGTAGCGAGGATACGCAGTATTTT.

J is TRBJ2-7 and V is TRBV27; 9 positions agree with TRBD2. CDR1 and CDR2 from the germline V gene are MNHEY and SMNVEV (reference sequence). Germline trimming cut 1 base from V and 2 bases from J; bases unmatched to any gene: 9. The CDR3 totals 17 residues. CDR3 region: CASSLFTPAGGTYEQYF. The DNA of the CDR3 is TGTGCCAGCAGTTTATTTACCCCAGCGGGAGGAACCTACGAGCAGTACTTC.

The gene calls are TRBV5-6 and TRBJ2-7; 9 nucleotides align to TRBD2. CDR1 is SGHDT, CDR2 YYEEEE, per germline. The CDR3 runs to 17 residues. V lost 4 bases to trimming and J lost 0 bases; unmatched junction nucleotides: 11. The CDR3 nucleotides are TGTGCCAGCAGCCAAGGGCTAGCGGGGTTGAGCTCCTACGAGCAGTACTTC. It encodes CASSQGLAGLSSYEQYF.

The chain couples TRBV27 to TRBJ2-1; TRBD2 aligns across 11 bases. Germline V gene data show CDR1 as MNHEY and CDR2 as SMNVEV (reference sequence). This CDR3 contains 15 residues. V was pared by 5 bases and J by 6 bases, with 6 bases of the junction left unmatched. The CDR3, as DNA: TGTGCCAGCAGTCCGACTAGCGGGATAGTCAATGAGCAGTTCTTC. This sequence encodes CASSPTSGIVNEQFF.

The DNA of the CDR3 is TGTGCCAGAAGCGCTTTTCCGGGAATGTACAATGAGCAGTTCTTC. Translated: CARSAFPGMYNEQFF. The chain joins TRBV5-3 to TRBJ2-1, with a possible D match to TRBD2 (5 bases). TRBV5-3 falls under the ORF class, with uncertain function. V was pared by 4 bases and J by 4 bases, with 15 bases between. This CDR3 has 15 residues.

The rearrangement uses TRBV5-4 and TRBJ2-7; TRBD2 matches 7 bases. With V trimmed by 4 bases and J by 2 bases, 3 bases remained unmatched. The CDR3 covers 13 residues. In germline, CDR1 is SGHNT, CDR2 YYREEE (reference sequence). In DNA form, the CDR3 reads TGTGCCAGCAGCCGAAGCGGGACCTACGAGCAGTACTTC. Encoded protein: CASSRSGTYEQYF.

The chain recombines TRBV4-3 with TRBJ2-1, with 12 bases fitting TRBD2. Per germline, CDR1 LGHNA and CDR2 YSLEER. CDR3 length: 16 amino acids. V shed 1 base and J 4 bases; nucleotides not matched to a gene: 2. The CDR3 region has the DNA TGCGCCAGCAGCCAAGTGACTAGCGGGAGTTACAATGAGCAGTTCTTC. It encodes CASSQVTSGSYNEQFF.

The chain uses TRBV28 and TRBJ1-1; 8 bases line up with TRBD1. CDR1 is MDHEN and CDR2 is SYDVKM in the germline V gene. V dropped 2 bases and J dropped 1; count of bases not matched to a gene: 9. The CDR3 loop spans 17 amino acids. The CDR3 protein is CASSLEGRGTGNTEAFF. The DNA for the CDR3 is TGTGCCAGCAGTTTAGAGGGACGGGGGACAGGGAACACTGAAGCTTTCTTT.

V usage is TRBV20-1 and J usage is TRBJ2-7; D unresolved. V lost 5 bases and J 5 bases, leaving 10 bases between the germline ends. This CDR3 comprises 11 residues. Germline loops: CDR1 DFQATT, CDR2 SNEGSKA (reference sequence). The CDR3 loop is CSAGGDHEQYF. CDR3 DNA sequence: TGCAGTGCTGGTGGAGACCACGAGCAGTACTTC.